This paragraph covers one T cell receptor beta chain sequence. Its target is unknown. The germline V gene encodes CDR1 MDHEN and CDR2 SYDVKM. CDR3 length: 17 amino acids. Between the trimmed V and J ends, which lost 6 bases and 1 base, there was a span of 22 bases. This specimen comes from a study of shared clonotypes between healthy human individuals. On the study more broadly: Researchers assigned three CD4 naive, three CD4 memory, two CD8 naive and one CD8 memory plate to each donor.

Whole-study results and caveats: Sharing of clonotypes among donors was expected to vary with sequencing depth. Naive subsets usually exceeded memory subsets in estimated richness.

Sequenced by immunoSEQ multiplex PCR; TCRdb stores in-frame clones only, minus some. The data show roughly 380,000 clones, approximately 97% seen once. V is TRBV28 and J is TRBJ2-7, with a tentative D call TRBD2 (6 bases). The sample comprised memory CD8+ T cells sorted from blood. Documented subset: CD45RO+ cells pooled with CCR7-negative TemRA cells. The receptor comes from a young man in good health. CDR3 nucleotides: TGTGCCAGCAGGGAAACGGGAGCGGGTATAGGTTCCTACGAGCAGTACTTC. Its translation: CASRETGAGIGSYEQYF. Filled out from reference TRBV28 and TRBJ2-7, the complete variable domain reads DVKVTQSSRYLVKRTGEKVFLECVQDMDHENMFWYRQDPGLGLRLIYFSYDVKMKEKGDIPEGYSVSREKKERFSLILESASTNQTSMYLCASRETGAGIGSYEQYFGPGTRLTVT.